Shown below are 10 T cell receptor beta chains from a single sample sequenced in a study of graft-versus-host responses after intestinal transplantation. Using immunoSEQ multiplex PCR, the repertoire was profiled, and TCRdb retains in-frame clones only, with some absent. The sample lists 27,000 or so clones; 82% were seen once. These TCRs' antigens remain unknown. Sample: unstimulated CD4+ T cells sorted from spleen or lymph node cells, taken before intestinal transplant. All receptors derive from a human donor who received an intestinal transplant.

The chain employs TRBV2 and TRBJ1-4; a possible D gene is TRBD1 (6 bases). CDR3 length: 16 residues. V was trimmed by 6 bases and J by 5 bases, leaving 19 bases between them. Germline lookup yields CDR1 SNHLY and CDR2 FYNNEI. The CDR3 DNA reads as TGTGCCAGCAGGGAATCCCCGCGAAGGGGGAATGAAAAACTGTTTTTT. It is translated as CASRESPRRGNEKLFF.

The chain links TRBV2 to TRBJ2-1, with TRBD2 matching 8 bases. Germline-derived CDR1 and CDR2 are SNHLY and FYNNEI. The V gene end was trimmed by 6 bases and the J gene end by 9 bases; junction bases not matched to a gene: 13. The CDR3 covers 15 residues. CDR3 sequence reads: CASRRSTGGRVEQFF. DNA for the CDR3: TGTGCCAGCAGGAGGTCGACGGGGGGGCGTGTTGAGCAGTTCTTC.

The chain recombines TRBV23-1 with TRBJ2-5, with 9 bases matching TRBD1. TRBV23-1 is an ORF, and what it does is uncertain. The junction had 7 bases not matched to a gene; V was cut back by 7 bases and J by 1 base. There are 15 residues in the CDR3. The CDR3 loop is CASMADRGSQETQYF. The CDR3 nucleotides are TGCGCCAGCATGGCGGACAGGGGATCCCAAGAGACCCAGTACTTC.

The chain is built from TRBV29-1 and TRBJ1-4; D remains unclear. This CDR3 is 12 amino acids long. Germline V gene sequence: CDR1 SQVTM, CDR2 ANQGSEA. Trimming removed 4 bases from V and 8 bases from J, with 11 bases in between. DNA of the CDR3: TGCAGCGTTGTGGTGCGGGGAGAAAAACTGTTTTTT. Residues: CSVVVRGEKLFF. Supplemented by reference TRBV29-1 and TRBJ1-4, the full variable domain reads SAVISQKPSRDICQRGTSLTIQCQVDSQVTMMFWYRQQPGQSLTLIATANQGSEATYESGFVIDKFPISRPNLTFSTLTVSNMSPEDSSIYLCSVVVRGEKLFFGSGTQLSVL.

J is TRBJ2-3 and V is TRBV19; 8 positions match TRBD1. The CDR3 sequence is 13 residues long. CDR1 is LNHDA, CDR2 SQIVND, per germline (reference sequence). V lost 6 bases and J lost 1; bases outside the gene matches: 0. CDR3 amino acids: CASSRGRTDTQYF. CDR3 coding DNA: TGTGCCAGTAGCAGGGGGCGCACAGATACGCAGTATTTT.

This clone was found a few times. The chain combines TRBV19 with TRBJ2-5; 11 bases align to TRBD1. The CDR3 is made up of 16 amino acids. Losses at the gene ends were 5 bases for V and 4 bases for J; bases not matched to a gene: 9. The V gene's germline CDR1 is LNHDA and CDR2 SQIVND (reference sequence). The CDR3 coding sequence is TGTGCCAGTAGTCACCCCGGGACAGGGGGGTCAGAGACCCAGTACTTC. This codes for CASSHPGTGGSETQYF.

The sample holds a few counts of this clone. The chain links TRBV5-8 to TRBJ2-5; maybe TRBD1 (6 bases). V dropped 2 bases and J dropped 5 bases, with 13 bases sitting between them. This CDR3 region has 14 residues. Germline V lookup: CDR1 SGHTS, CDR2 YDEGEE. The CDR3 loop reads CASSLWGLGETQYF. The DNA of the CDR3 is TGTGCCAGCAGCTTATGGGGGCTAGGCGAGACCCAGTACTTC. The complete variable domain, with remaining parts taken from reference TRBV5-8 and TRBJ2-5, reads EAGVTQSPTHLIKTRGQQATLRCSPISGHTSVYWYQQALGLGLQFLLWYDEGEERNRGNFPPRFSGRQFPNYSSELNVNALELEDSALYLCASSLWGLGETQYFGPGTRLLVL.

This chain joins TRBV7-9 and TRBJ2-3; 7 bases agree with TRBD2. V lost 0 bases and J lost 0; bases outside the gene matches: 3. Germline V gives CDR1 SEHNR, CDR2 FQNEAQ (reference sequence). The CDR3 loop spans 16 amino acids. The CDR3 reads CASSLAGGPSTDTQYF. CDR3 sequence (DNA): TGTGCCAGCAGCTTAGCGGGAGGGCCAAGCACAGATACGCAGTATTTT.

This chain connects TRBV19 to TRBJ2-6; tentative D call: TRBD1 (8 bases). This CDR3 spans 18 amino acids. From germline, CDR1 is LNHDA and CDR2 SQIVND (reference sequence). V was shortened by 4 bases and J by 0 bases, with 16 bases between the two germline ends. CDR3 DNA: TGTGCCAGTAGTAGGCAGGGGGCGGGGGACTCTGGGGCCAACGTCCTGACTTTC. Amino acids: CASSRQGAGDSGANVLTF.

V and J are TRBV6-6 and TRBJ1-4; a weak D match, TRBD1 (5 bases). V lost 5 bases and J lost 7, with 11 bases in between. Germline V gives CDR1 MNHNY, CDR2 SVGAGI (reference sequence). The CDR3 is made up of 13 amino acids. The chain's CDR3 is CASSNRDGEKLFF. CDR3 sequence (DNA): TGTGCCAGCAGTAACCGGGACGGTGAAAAACTGTTTTTT.